This T cell receptor (beta chain) stems from a study of blood T cells in healthy people across ages (dated by TCRdb to the mid-2010s). For the study in its entirety: In model experiments, roughly one uniquely barcoded TCR beta cDNA molecule per two T cells was captured by template switching. Using deep sequencing normalized with unique cDNA molecular identifiers, the study measured how TCR beta repertoire diversity changes with age. The donors were split into four age groups: young (average approximately 16 years), middle-aged (roughly 40), aged (approximately 59) and long-lived (approximately 80). Donors of different ages were randomly distributed across sequencing lanes to avoid experimental bias. For two donors (one aged 18 to 30 and one aged 80 or older), the study analyzed two additional independent replicas of 1 million unique cDNA reads from the same blood draw.

The paper as a whole reports these results and caveats: Conclusive comparison of naive and antigen-experienced compartments was prevented by the profiling of bulk unsorted PBMCs. Observed TCR beta diversity per million T cells fell roughly linearly with age, and a significant reduction was already apparent by age around 44. Compared with the aged group, the long-lived group had more naive CD4+ T cells, fewer expanded clones and increased TCR diversity, a pattern suggesting age selection. A strong correlation was found between observed TCR beta diversity and the percentage of naive T cells measured by flow cytometry. Because donor CMV infection status was unknown, age-related changes in expanded clonotypes were potentially confounded. Estimates of total diversity based on one million sequenced T cells were regarded as lower bounds and as underestimates.

This clonotype was seen once. This clone's antigen is unknown. Base quality data are lacking; no much larger clone is found one base away. A single read offers scant evidence. Donors were about 36 systemically healthy Caucasian individuals from Russia aged roughly 6 to 90 years. Each donor gave ten milliliters of peripheral blood, collected into EDTA-treated Vacutainer tubes. Ficoll-Paque density-gradient centrifugation was used to isolate PBMCs, with at least 6 million per sample. Total RNA was extracted from PBMCs with Trizol reagent, with at least 5 micrograms obtained per sample. For every donor, an aliquot of PBMCs went through flow cytometry to measure the percentages of naive CD45RAhigh/CD27high T cells. The method was 5' RACE. The instrument given in TCRdb is Illumina HiSeq 2500. A second PCR of roughly 7 to 11 cycles was run with a J-beta primer mix and a sample-barcoded 5' primer. A template-switch 5' adaptor carrying 12 random nucleotides introduced a unique molecular identifier onto each TCR beta cDNA molecule. Each sample yielded at least 2.5 million CDR3-containing paired-end reads. First-strand cDNA was synthesized from all RNA with the Mint cDNA synthesis kit, primed by a TRBC-specific oligonucleotide. All cDNA was treated with uracil-DNA glycosylase and then went through a first 18-cycle PCR with the universal primers M1SS and BC2_uni_R. Per the authors' processing: For normalization, 1 million high-quality reads, each with a distinct molecular identifier, were randomly selected from each sample. Instead of being binned into consensus sequences, reads that shared molecular identifiers were thrown out. MiTCR, run with a Q25 quality threshold and the strictest error-elimination algorithm, handled CDR3 identification, clonotype clustering and error correction. A nonparametric unseen species model with Euler transformation was used to estimate lower-bound total TCR beta diversity. The public sequencing data were trimmed at Q25 with fastp and processed into clonotypes with MiXCR by TCRdb, which kept only in-frame beta chains. Entries that share a CDR3 protein sequence are merged under the most common genes and DNA. It is TCRdb's table, rather than the study itself, that gives the V and J calls and clone size. Within this sample are 750,000 to 950,000 distinct CDR3 sequences, with about 48% of them counted one time only. 40% to 50% of the sample rests with the top ten.

V loses 3 bases at its end and J loses 0 bases; junction bases beyond the gene matches: 9. The CDR3 numbers 17 residues from cysteine through phenylalanine. Solely the CDR3 DNA is kept, with 51 bases framed from the first base. Recombination connected TRBV12-3 or TRBV12-4 to TRBJ2-7, and TRBD2 matches 9 of the central bases. Sequencing input: blood. The TCR originated in a man aged 80 or over in good health. The nucleotide sequence is given as TGTGCCAGCAGTTTTTGGGCGGGAGGGACTAGCTCCTACGAGCAGTACTTC. The translation is CASSFWAGGTSSYEQYF.